The 19 T cell receptor beta chains below all came from one sample that was sequenced in a study of T cells in Graves' hyperthyroidism and ophthalmopathy. RNA transcripts yielded amplified TCR beta CDR3 regions. First-round RT-PCR targeting the TCR CDR3 was performed with the HTBI primer set. In TCRdb, the multiplex PCR reads were re-called with MiXCR into one record per CDR3 protein. The data show around 430,000 distinct CDR3 sequences, with 14% to 15% seen just once and approximately 30% held by the top ten. Sequencing was carried out using blood. The origin of the receptors is a woman aged 25 to 39 with Graves' hyperthyroidism.

V and J are TRBV20-1 and TRBJ2-5, with TRBD2 identical over 13 bases. Trimming cost V 3 bases and J 5 bases; bases outside gene matches: 6. CDR1 DFQATT and CDR2 SNEGSKA come from the germline V gene (reference sequence). CDR3 length: 15 amino acids. The CDR3 loop reads CSASRLAGGMETQYF. CDR3 nucleotides: TGCAGTGCTAGCCGACTAGCGGGAGGCATGGAGACCCAGTACTTC.

The rearrangement uses TRBV20-1 and TRBJ1-2; D not resolved. Trimming took off 0 bases at V and 5 bases at J, with 10 bases between the two ends. This CDR3 comprises 13 residues. Per germline, CDR1 DFQATT and CDR2 SNEGSKA (reference sequence). The CDR3 sequence: CSARDNLGYGYTF. CDR3 nucleotide sequence: TGCAGTGCTAGAGATAATCTAGGTTATGGCTACACCTTC.

This clonotype was found many times. This chain connects TRBV9 to TRBJ2-5; a possible D gene is TRBD2 (5 bases). CDR1 SGDLS and CDR2 YYNGEE come from the germline V gene. With 2 bases removed from V and 5 bases from J, the gap between germline ends came to 16 bases. This CDR3 region has 15 residues. CDR3 DNA: TGTGCCAGCAGCGTGGGTACTATTGGGGAGGAGACCCAGTACTTC. Amino acid sequence: CASSVGTIGEETQYF.

This clonotype was recorded once. It may be a read error: a sequence one base away is much more abundant. As DNA, the CDR3 is TGCAGTGCTAGATCCGTTAGCGGGAGGGCCACAAATACGCAGTATTTT. The encoded protein is CSARSVSGRATNTQYF. The rearrangement uses TRBV20-1 and TRBJ2-3; 11 bases map to TRBD2. Per the germline V gene, CDR1 is DFQATT and CDR2 is SNEGSKA (reference sequence). This CDR3 has 16 amino acids.

About this clonotype itself: A much larger clone lies one base from this, so it may be a read error. This rearrangement joins TRBV20-1 to TRBJ2-5, with a weak D call TRBD2 (5 bases). This CDR3 comprises 13 residues. From germline, CDR1 is DFQATT and CDR2 SNEGSKA (reference sequence). V was shortened by 4 bases and J by 9 bases, with 18 bases between the two germline ends. The CDR3 spells CSATAGVHEAQYF. CDR3 nucleotides: TGCAGTGCTACAGCCGGGGTACATGAGGCCCAGTACTTC.

This clonotype was counted at least ten times. The chain combines TRBV7-2 with TRBJ2-7; perhaps TRBD2 as D (5 bases). Per the germline V gene, CDR1 is SGHTA and CDR2 is FQGNSA. Trimming shortened V by 4 bases and J by 2 bases, and 15 bases separated the two germline ends. This CDR3 is 15 amino acids long. In DNA form, the CDR3 reads TGTGCCAGCAGCTCCTCGTTACTAGTGACCTACGAGCAGTACTTC. Its protein product is CASSSSLLVTYEQYF.

Concerning this clonotype: This sequence may be a read error, since a much larger clone differs from it by one base. The V and J genes are TRBV6-2 or TRBV6-3 and TRBJ1-1; possible D gene TRBD1, 6 bases. The CDR3 is made up of 17 amino acids. Germline loops: CDR1 MNHEY, CDR2 SVGEGT. The CDR3 is CTSSYSMPGAVNTEAFF. The CDR3 DNA reads as TGTACCAGCAGTTACTCGATGCCAGGGGCGGTGAACACTGAAGCTTTCTTT.

This clonotype was picked up many times. The chain has TRBV5-1 and TRBJ1-5; no definite D call. CDR1 and CDR2 (germline): SGHRS, YFSETQ. The V end was cut by 7 bases, the J end by 2 bases, with 16 bases between. The CDR3 runs 15 residues. The CDR3 DNA is TGCGCCAGCTCCTTGGCTCCGTGGGGCAATCAGCCCCAGCATTTT. Its translation: CASSLAPWGNQPQHF.

This clonotype was counted many times. This sequence joins TRBV10-1 and TRBJ2-3; TRBD2 matches at 7 bases. Unmatched junction bases numbered 11, after V lost 4 bases and J lost 4 bases. The CDR3 is made up of 16 amino acids. Germline V gene lookup returns CDR1 WNHNN and CDR2 SYGVQD (reference sequence). The CDR3 nucleotides are TGCGCCAGCAGTGCCTTAGCGGGTGATTACTCAGATACGCAGTATTTT. Its translation is CASSALAGDYSDTQYF.

With respect to this clonotype: This may arise from a read error, as a much more abundant clone is one base away. The final CDR3 position lacks the conserved phenylalanine or tryptophan, pointing to a likely read error. The chain carries TRBV7-9 and TRBJ2-7; D is undetermined. V was clipped by 5 bases and J by 3 bases, with 17 bases between them. Germline V CDR1 and CDR2: SEHNR, FQNEAQ (reference sequence). This CDR3 spans 15 amino acids. The CDR3 nucleotides are TGTGCCAGCAGCCCGGGTACGGTACCACTCTACGAGCAGTACCTC. This encodes CASSPGTVPLYEQYL.

This clonotype was observed at least ten times. DNA for the CDR3: TGTGCCAGCACCGCGGGATCAACCTACAATGAGCAGTTCTTC. Its protein product is CASTAGSTYNEQFF. The J gene is TRBJ2-1, the V gene TRBV2; perhaps TRBD2 as D (6 bases). V was clipped by 7 bases and J by 2 bases, with 12 bases between them. This CDR3 spans 14 amino acids. From germline, CDR1 is SNHLY and CDR2 FYNNEI.

This clonotype has just a few counts. The chain recombines TRBV10-3 with TRBJ1-6; weak D call: TRBD1 (6 bases). The germline V gene encodes CDR1 ENHRY and CDR2 SYGVKD. This CDR3 is 15 amino acids long. V lost 3 bases and J lost 8, with 14 bases in between. This CDR3 is CAISERGGADSPLHF. DNA for the CDR3: TGTGCCATCAGTGAAAGAGGGGGAGCGGATTCACCCCTCCACTTT.

This clonotype showed up just a few times. The chain has TRBV7-3 and TRBJ1-1; 8 bases line up with TRBD1. The CDR3 extends over 13 amino acids. Germline V gene data show CDR1 as SGHTA and CDR2 as FQGTGA. V trimming: 6 bases; J trimming: 5 bases; junction bases outside the gene matches: 5. The CDR3 loop is CASRWDRTTEAFF. The CDR3 DNA is TGTGCCAGCAGATGGGACAGGACGACTGAAGCTTTCTTT.

This clonotype occurred many times. The V call is TRBV20-1, the J call TRBJ2-2; 13 bases line up with TRBD2. Germline CDR1 is DFQATT and CDR2 is SNEGSKA (reference sequence). This CDR3 region has 13 residues. V lost 5 bases and J lost 9; bases outside the gene matches: 3. The CDR3 region is CSAGLAGVRELFF. CDR3 DNA sequence: TGCAGTGCTGGACTAGCGGGGGTCCGGGAGCTGTTTTTT.

This clonotype turned up a few times. The chain employs TRBV27 and TRBJ2-2, with 8 bases fitting TRBD1. CDR1 and CDR2 (germline): MNHEY, SMNVEV (reference sequence). The CDR3 consists of 15 residues. The J segment lost 3 bases and the V segment lost 4 bases, leaving 4 bases of the junction unmatched. The CDR3 bases are TGTGCCAGCAGTTCAGGGGGCACGTACACCGGGGAGCTGTTTTTT. It encodes CASSSGGTYTGELFF.

J is TRBJ2-5 and V is TRBV5-1; D may match TRBD1 or TRBD2 (5 bases each). From germline, CDR1 is SGHRS and CDR2 YFSETQ. V was pared by 6 bases and J by 2 bases, with 11 bases between. The length of the CDR3 is 13 residues. Here the CDR3 reads CASNDGAQETQYF. DNA for the CDR3: TGCGCCAGCAACGACGGGGCACAAGAGACCCAGTACTTC.

Ten or more counts support this clonotype. This sequence joins TRBV19 and TRBJ2-1, with TRBD2 matching 14 bases. The J segment lost 13 bases and the V segment lost 8 bases, leaving 13 bases of the junction unmatched. The CDR3 consists of 15 residues. CDR1 and CDR2 from the germline V gene are LNHDA and SQIVND (reference sequence). The CDR3 region is CASQTGTSGSGGQFF. For the CDR3, the DNA is TGTGCCAGTCAGACCGGGACTAGCGGGAGTGGTGGTCAGTTCTTC.

This clonotype was seen ten or more times. The chain is built from TRBV18 and TRBJ2-7; tentatively, D is TRBD1 (7 bases). This CDR3 comprises 14 residues. Looked up from germline, CDR1 is KGHSH and CDR2 is LQKENI. The germline V and J ends were trimmed by 3 bases and 5 bases, with 14 bases remaining between them. CDR3 nucleotide sequence: TGTGCCAGCTCACCGGGACAGCGGAGGGACGAGCAGTACTTC. As protein: CASSPGQRRDEQYF.

V gene TRBV20-1 combines with J gene TRBJ1-5; 7 nucleotides agree with TRBD1. Germline V gene sequence: CDR1 DFQATT, CDR2 SNEGSKA (reference sequence). CDR3 length: 15 residues. Unmatched junction bases numbered 8, after V lost 3 bases and J lost 3 bases. CDR3: CSARKGTDFNQPQHF. CDR3 sequence (DNA): TGCAGTGCTAGGAAAGGGACAGACTTCAATCAGCCCCAGCATTTT.